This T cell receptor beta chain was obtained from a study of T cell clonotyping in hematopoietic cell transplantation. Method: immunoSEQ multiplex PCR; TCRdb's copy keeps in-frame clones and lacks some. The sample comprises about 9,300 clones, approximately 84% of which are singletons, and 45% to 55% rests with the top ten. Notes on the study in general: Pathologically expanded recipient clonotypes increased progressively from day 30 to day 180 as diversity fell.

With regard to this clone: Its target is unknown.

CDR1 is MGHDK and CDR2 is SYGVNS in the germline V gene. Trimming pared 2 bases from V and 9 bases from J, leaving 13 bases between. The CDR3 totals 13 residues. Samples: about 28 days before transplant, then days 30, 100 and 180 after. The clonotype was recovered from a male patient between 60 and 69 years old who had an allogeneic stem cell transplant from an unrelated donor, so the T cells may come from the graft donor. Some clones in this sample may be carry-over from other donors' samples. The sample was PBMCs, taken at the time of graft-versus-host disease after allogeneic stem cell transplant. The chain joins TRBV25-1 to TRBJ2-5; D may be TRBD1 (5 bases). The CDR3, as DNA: TGTGCCAGCAGTGAACCAGGGCATACTTCCCAGTACTTC. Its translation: CASSEPGHTSQYF. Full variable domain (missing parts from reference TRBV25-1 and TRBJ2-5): EADIYQTPRYLVIGTGKKITLECSQTMGHDKMYWYQQDPGMELHLIHYSYGVNSTEKGDLSSESTVSRIRTEHFPLTLESARPSHTSQYLCASSEPGHTSQYFGPGTRLLVL.